Following are 20 T cell receptor beta chains from one sample sequenced in a study of blood T cell repertoires in COVID-19. TCRdb's table, derived via immunoSEQ multiplex PCR, lists solely in-frame clones and lacks some. The sample has around 69,000 clones; 70% to 85% are singletons. Sequencing was carried out using peripheral blood. The receptors shown here come from a woman aged 55-75 years with acute or convalescent COVID-19.

The chain links TRBV5-1 to TRBJ2-3; 8 bases fit TRBD2. The CDR3 covers 17 residues. Germline V gene data show CDR1 as SGHRS and CDR2 as YFSETQ. The V and J ends lost 2 bases and 7 bases, in that order; junction bases with no gene match: 15. As DNA, the CDR3 is TGCGCCAGCAGCTTTTCCGGGACTAGGCCCGGGAGGAATACGCAGTATTTT. Translated, it gives CASSFSGTRPGRNTQYF. Variable domain in full (rest from reference TRBV5-1 and TRBJ2-3): KAGVTQTPRYLIKTRGQQVTLSCSPISGHRSVSWYQQTPGQGLQFLFEYFSETQRNKGNFPGRFSGRQFSNSRSEMNVSTLELGDSALYLCASSFSGTRPGRNTQYFGPGTRLTVL.

The chain recombines TRBV19 with TRBJ2-3, with TRBD2 identical over 8 bases. There are 15 residues in the CDR3. Germline lookup yields CDR1 LNHDA and CDR2 SQIVND (reference sequence). V lost 5 bases to trimming and J lost 4 bases; unmatched junction nucleotides: 8. The CDR3 spells CASSDGTRFSDTQYF. CDR3 in DNA: TGTGCCAGTAGTGACGGGACTAGATTTTCAGATACGCAGTATTTT. Filled out from reference TRBV19 and TRBJ2-3, the complete variable domain reads DGGITQSPKYLFRKEGQNVTLSCEQNLNHDAMYWYRQDPGQGLRLIYYSQIVNDFQKGDIAEGYSVSREKKESFPLTVTSAQKNPTAFYLCASSDGTRFSDTQYFGPGTRLTVL.

The chain employs TRBV4-1 and TRBJ2-5, with D possibly matching TRBD2 (5 bases). The V end was cut by 1 base, the J end by 5 bases, with 11 bases between. Germline CDR1 reads MGHRA; CDR2 reads YSYEKL. This CDR3 has 14 amino acids. Here the CDR3 DNA reads TGCGCCAGCAGCCAAGGCGGCGGGCCCGAGACCCAGTACTTC. Translating it yields CASSQGGGPETQYF.

This clone occurred once. This rearrangement joins TRBV9 to TRBJ2-3; D is uncertain. V was trimmed by 4 bases and J by 5 bases, leaving 11 bases between them. This CDR3 spans 13 amino acids. Per the germline V gene, CDR1 is SGDLS and CDR2 is YYNGEE. The DNA of the CDR3 is TGTGCCAGCAGCCCCCGCGTGTTAGATACGCAGTATTTT. It translates to CASSPRVLDTQYF. The whole variable domain, filled in from reference TRBV9 and TRBJ2-3, reads DSGVTQTPKHLITATGQRVTLRCSPRSGDLSVYWYQQSLDQGLQFLIQYYNGEERAKGNILERFSAQQFPDLHSELNLSSLELGDSALYFCASSPRVLDTQYFGPGTRLTVL.

This clone was observed a handful of times. The gene calls are TRBV3-1 (or the pseudogene TRBV3-2) and TRBJ2-7; possible D gene TRBD2, 5 bases. CDR1 is LGHDT, CDR2 YNNKEL, per germline (reference sequence). The V end lost 4 bases, the J end lost 7 bases, and 14 bases lay between the germline ends. This CDR3 spans 13 amino acids. The chain's CDR3 is CASSLTVKREQYF. Here the CDR3 DNA reads TGTGCCAGCAGCCTAACAGTTAAGCGGGAGCAGTACTTC.

The chain joins TRBV6-5 to TRBJ1-1, with D maybe TRBD1 (6 bases). The CDR3 has 11 amino acids. Germline CDR1 and CDR2: MNHEY and SVGAGI. V gave up 9 bases and J gave up 8 bases, with 13 bases separating them. The CDR3, as DNA: TGTGCCAGTTATAGGACAGCCGAAGCTTTCTTT. Translation: CASYRTAEAFF.

The V call is TRBV7-3, the J call TRBJ1-1, with 7 positions matching TRBD1. Germline loops: CDR1 SGHTA, CDR2 FQGTGA. With 1 base clipped from V and 6 bases from J, the junction kept 32 bases outside the gene matches. The CDR3 length is 23 residues. CDR3 nucleotide sequence: TGTGCCAGCAGCTTAAGACAGGGTCGATCAGTACGGCGTTCCGGGAGGGGCCCATCTGAAGCTTTCTTT. It codes for CASSLRQGRSVRRSGRGPSEAFF.

The chain links TRBV9 to TRBJ2-3; possibly TRBD1 for D (6 bases). The germline gives CDR1 SGDLS, CDR2 YYNGEE. This CDR3 is built from 15 residues. Trimming pared 0 bases from V and 5 bases from J, leaving 13 bases between. In DNA, the CDR3 is TGTGCCAGCAGCGTAGCTACAGGGTTACAAGATACGCAGTATTTT. Amino acids: CASSVATGLQDTQYF. Variable domain in full (rest from reference TRBV9 and TRBJ2-3): DSGVTQTPKHLITATGQRVTLRCSPRSGDLSVYWYQQSLDQGLQFLIQYYNGEERAKGNILERFSAQQFPDLHSELNLSSLELGDSALYFCASSVATGLQDTQYFGPGTRLTVL.

The V call is TRBV2, the J call TRBJ1-1; D not certain. This CDR3 has 13 amino acids. V was clipped by 4 bases and J by 5 bases, with 11 bases between them. The germline V gene encodes CDR1 SNHLY and CDR2 FYNNEI. The CDR3 DNA follows: TGTGCCAGCAGTGTGGAGGATCTTACTGAAGCTTTCTTT. It codes for CASSVEDLTEAFF.

The rearrangement joins TRBV3-1 (or the pseudogene TRBV3-2) to TRBJ1-1, with unresolved D. Per germline, CDR1 LGHDT and CDR2 YNNKEL (reference sequence). V was trimmed by 1 base and J by 5 bases, leaving 11 bases between them. The CDR3 totals 14 residues. The CDR3 DNA follows: TGTGCCAGCAGCCAAGTCGCCCAGAAGACTGAAGCTTTCTTT. It yields the protein CASSQVAQKTEAFF.

This rearrangement joins TRBV11-2 to TRBJ2-1; TRBD2 matches at 10 bases. The CDR3 is made up of 17 amino acids. Germline-derived CDR1 and CDR2 are SGHAT and FQNNGV. J gave up 0 bases and V 4 bases, and 6 bases lay outside the gene matches. CDR3 bases: TGTGCCAGCAGCTCGAGTCAGCGGGGGGGCTCCTACAATGAGCAGTTCTTC. This sequence encodes CASSSSQRGGSYNEQFF. The whole variable domain, filled in from reference TRBV11-2 and TRBJ2-1, reads EAGVAQSPRYKIIEKRQSVAFWCNPISGHATLYWYQQILGQGPKLLIQFQNNGVVDDSQLPKDRFSAERLKGVDSTLKIQPAKLEDSAVYLCASSSSQRGGSYNEQFFGPGTRLTVL.

The chain employs TRBV10-1 and TRBJ1-2; possible D gene TRBD1, 5 bases. The ends were cut back, 4 bases at V and 5 bases at J, with 11 bases in the middle. The CDR3 length is 13 residues. CDR1 is WNHNN and CDR2 is SYGVQD in the germline V gene (reference sequence). CDR3 coding DNA: TGCGCCAGCAGTGCCAGACAGACATATGGCTACACCTTC. Translating gives CASSARQTYGYTF.

The genes are TRBV7-3 and TRBJ2-1; tentatively, D is TRBD2 (5 bases). Germline CDR1 reads SGHTA; CDR2 reads FQGTGA. The CDR3 runs to 13 residues. V was trimmed by 5 bases and J by 1 base, leaving 6 bases between them. The CDR3 loop is CASSTGSYNEQFF. The CDR3 DNA reads as TGTGCCAGCAGCACGGGGTCCTACAATGAGCAGTTCTTC.

The chain recombines TRBV6-1 with TRBJ2-1; no clear D gene. Trimming pared 2 bases from V and 7 bases from J, leaving 21 bases between. The CDR3 loop spans 17 amino acids. Per the germline V gene, CDR1 is MNHNS and CDR2 is SASEGT. CDR3 coding DNA: TGTGCCAGCAGTGAACCCGAACGGAGATGGGTTCGGAATGAGCAGTTCTTC. Translation gives CASSEPERRWVRNEQFF.

The J gene is TRBJ2-7, the V gene TRBV2, with D possibly TRBD1 on 5 matching bases. The CDR3 has 13 residues. The germline V gene has CDR1 SNHLY and CDR2 FYNNEI. Trimming removed 8 bases at V and 0 bases at J, with 11 bases between. The chain's CDR3 is CASLWTHSYEQYF. In DNA, the CDR3 is TGTGCCAGCCTATGGACACACTCCTACGAGCAGTACTTC.

CDR3 sequence reads: CASIRGPTEAFF. CDR3 in DNA: TGTGCCAGCATCAGGGGGCCCACTGAAGCTTTCTTT. J is TRBJ1-1 and V is TRBV19, with 8 bases aligning to TRBD1. The ends lost 9 bases at V and 4 bases at J; junction bases unmatched: 4. CDR1 and CDR2 from the germline V gene are LNHDA and SQIVND (reference sequence). This CDR3 contains 12 residues.

The V call is TRBV5-3, the J call TRBJ2-6; 15 bases line up with TRBD2. TRBV5-3 qualifies as an ORF whose function is uncertain. The J segment lost 3 bases and the V segment lost 3 bases, leaving 13 bases of the junction unmatched. The CDR3 consists of 21 residues. The CDR3 nucleotides are TGTGCCAGAAGCTCACTTCCCCGGACTAGCGGGGGGGCCTTTGGGGCCAACGTCCTGACTTTC. Amino acids: CARSSLPRTSGGAFGANVLTF.

The chain recombines TRBV5-1 with TRBJ2-7; perhaps TRBD2 as D (5 bases). V was pared by 0 bases and J by 0 bases, with 10 bases between. The CDR3 runs 15 residues. Germline assignment: CDR1 SGHRS and CDR2 YFSETQ. The CDR3 bases are TGCGCCAGCAGCTTGGATACGGGGAGCTCCTACGAGCAGTACTTC. Protein sequence: CASSLDTGSSYEQYF.

This chain uses TRBV18 with TRBJ2-7; 9 bases map to TRBD1. Germline V gives CDR1 KGHSH, CDR2 LQKENI. J was trimmed by 2 bases and V by 5 bases; bases with no gene match: 10. The CDR3 consists of 16 residues. The CDR3 bases are TGTGCCAGCTCAAAAAACCCCGGGACAGGGACCTACGAGCAGTACTTC. It is translated as CASSKNPGTGTYEQYF.

The rearrangement joins TRBV11-2 to TRBJ2-7; D is ambiguous. The V and J ends lost 3 bases and 2 bases respectively, with 2 bases between them. This CDR3 is built from 11 residues. The V gene's germline CDR1 is SGHAT and CDR2 FQNNGV. Written as DNA, the CDR3 is TGTGCCAGCAGCTTTACCTACGAGCAGTACTTC. This codes for CASSFTYEQYF.